The rows below give T cell receptor beta chains drawn from one sample of a study of control samples from healthy donors and cancer patients. TCRdb keeps only in-frame clones here, not all; method: immunoSEQ multiplex PCR. The sample has approximately 65,000 clones; nearly 90% are singletons. The material sequenced was PBMCs. The receptors were gathered from a man aged 55 to 70 with lung cancer. The CDR3 runs from the conserved cysteine through the conserved F or W.

14 | TRBV5-1 | CASSLTAVYNEQFF
15 | TRBV7-3 | CASSLTGTSGGARYF
11 | TRBV7-9 | CASSSNQQAFF
13 | TRBV12-3/TRBV12-4 | CASQFSSGNTIYF
16 | TRBV7-6 | CASSPGADRVNEKLFF
14 | TRBV11-3 | CASRPTTSTDTQYF
17 | TRBV5-1 | CASSLYPGGVLDYGYTF
14 | TRBV25-1 | CASSTHMRESHLFF
16 | TRBV19 | CASSIGTSGFYNEQFF
13 | TRBV30 | CAWAQGGNQPQHF
15 | TRBV7-3 | CASSLTGGAGGEAFF
18 | TRBV20-1 | CSASFYPRATISTDTQYF
15 | TRBV7-8 | CASSLAGIKATEAFF
13 | TRBV12-3/TRBV12-4 | CASRGEGNQPQHF
15 | TRBV10-2 | CASSESAASYQPQHF
15 | TRBV5-1 | CASSPTSAPTDTQYF
16 | TRBV5-1 | CASRPTSGGSKNIQYF
12 | TRBV12-3/TRBV12-4 | CASRDGNQPQHF
13 | TRBV6-6 | CASTRGPFYGYTF
15 | TRBV10-3 | CAISVFVGGNTEAFF
14 | TRBV5-6 | CASSFEGGTDTQYF
18 | TRBV9 | CASSLRAPGTSGTDTQYF
15 | TRBV7-2 | CASSPTTGSAYGYTF
11 | TRBV6-5 | CASTLSEEQFF
13 | TRBV7-2 | CASSLSGFNEQFF
14 | TRBV30 | CAREVGGTKDTQYF
15 | TRBV6-5 | CASSYSPDRNYEQYF
13 | TRBV3-1/TRBV3-2 | CASSQEGPGELFF
15 | TRBV24-1 | CATSDVGALAGELFF
14 | TRBV24-1 | CATSRGGGIETQYF
13 | TRBV3-1/TRBV3-2 | CASSREARTEAFF